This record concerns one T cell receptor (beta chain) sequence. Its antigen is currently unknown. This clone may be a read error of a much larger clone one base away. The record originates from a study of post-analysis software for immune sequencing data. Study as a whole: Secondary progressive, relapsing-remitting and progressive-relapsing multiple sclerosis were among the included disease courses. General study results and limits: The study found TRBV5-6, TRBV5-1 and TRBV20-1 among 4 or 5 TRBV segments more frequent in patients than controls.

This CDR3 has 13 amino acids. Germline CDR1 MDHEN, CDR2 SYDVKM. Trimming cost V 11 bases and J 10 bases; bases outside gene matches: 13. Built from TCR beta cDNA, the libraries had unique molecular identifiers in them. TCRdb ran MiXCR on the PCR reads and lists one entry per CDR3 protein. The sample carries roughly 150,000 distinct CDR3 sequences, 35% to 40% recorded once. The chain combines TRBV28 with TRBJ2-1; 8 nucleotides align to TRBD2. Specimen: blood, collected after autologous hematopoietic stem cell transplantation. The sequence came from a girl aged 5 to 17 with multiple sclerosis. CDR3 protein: CAGGTGGRIEQFF. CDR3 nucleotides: TGTGCCGGGGGGACTGGCGGGAGGATAGAGCAGTTCTTC.